This entry features one TCR beta chain sequence. What it recognizes is unknown. This sample is part of a study of T cell responses to AZD1222 COVID-19 vaccine. This CDR3 is 15 amino acids long. Germline CDR1 and CDR2: MNHEY and SVGAGI. The V and J ends lost 7 bases and 0 bases respectively, with 13 bases between them. Study-wide results and caveats: Reportedly, nearly half of unique spike TCRs recognized epitopes outside B.1.351/B.1.1.7 mutations. Spike was spanned by vaccine-associated CD4 TCRs, which were dominant at 160-218 and 743-854. Baseline antibody screening turned up just six seropositive AZD1222 recipients. Donor demographics were predominantly white British with a female majority; clonal diversity may be underestimated.

Produced via immunoSEQ multiplex PCR; TCRdb's table is partial and in-frame only. Of approximately 130,000 clones listed, around 86% are singletons. V gene TRBV6-5 combines with J gene TRBJ1-5, with D perhaps TRBD1 (5 bases). This clonotype was sampled from an adult who received the AZD1222 COVID-19 vaccine. Sequences were derived from peripheral blood, sampled 28 days after the second AZD1222 dose. The CDR3 DNA is TGTGCCAGCATATCGGGGGGATATAGCAATCAGCCCCAGCATTTT. Residues: CASISGGYSNQPQHF.